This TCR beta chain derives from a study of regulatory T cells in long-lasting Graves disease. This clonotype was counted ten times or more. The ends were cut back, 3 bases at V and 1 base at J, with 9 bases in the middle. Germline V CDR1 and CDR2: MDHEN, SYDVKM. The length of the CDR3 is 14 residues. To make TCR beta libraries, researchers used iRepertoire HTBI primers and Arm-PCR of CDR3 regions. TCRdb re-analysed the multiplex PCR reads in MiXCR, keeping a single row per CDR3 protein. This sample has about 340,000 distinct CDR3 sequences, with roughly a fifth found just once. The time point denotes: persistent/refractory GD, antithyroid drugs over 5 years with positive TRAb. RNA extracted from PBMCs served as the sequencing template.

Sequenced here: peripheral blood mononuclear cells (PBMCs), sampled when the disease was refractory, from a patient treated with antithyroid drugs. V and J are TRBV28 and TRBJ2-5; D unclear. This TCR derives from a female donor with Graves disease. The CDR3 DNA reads TGTGCCAGCAGTTTTCGGGCGATCCAAGAGACCCAGTACTTC. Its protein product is CASSFRAIQETQYF.